This entry concerns a single T cell receptor beta chain. Its antigen target is currently unknown. No much larger clone is present one base from it, and per-base qualities are unavailable. Including the terminal cysteine and phenylalanine, the CDR3 comprises 17 residues. The sequence is cut down to CDR3 DNA, 51 bases in frame from base 1. The germline V gene (reference sequence) sets CDR1 to LNHNV and CDR2 to YYDKDF. V loses 0 bases at its end and J loses 3 bases; junction bases beyond the gene matches: 6. The data were taken from a study of shared clonotypes between healthy human individuals (dated by TCRdb to the early 2020s). Regarding the complete study: The cohort included three men and a couple of women between 18 and 49 years of age. Per donor, three plates each were used for CD4 naive and CD4 memory, two for CD8 naive, and one for CD8 memory. Blood TCR repertoires of four to six healthy adults were deeply sequenced to estimate repertoire size and the extent of clonotype sharing between individuals. To increase sequencing depth and limit assay-specific biases, TCR repertoire library preparation and sequencing were carried out by different laboratories using diverse techniques. Between about 0.8 and 9 billion PBMCs per donor were obtained by leukapheresis.

TCR CDR3 regions were amplified from genomic DNA by multiplex PCR using the deep immunoSEQ assay. Genomic DNA extracted from each cell subset was distributed evenly over all wells of several immunoSEQ 96-well plates, and each plate served as one replicate. For sorted subsets, approximately 200 ng of genomic DNA, equivalent to around 29,000 T cell genomes, went into each replicate PCR. The purified libraries were quantified using a Qubit 3.0 fluorometer, sized with a Bioanalyzer 2100, and then quantified again using the KAPA Library Quantification kit. Every immunoSEQ 96-well plate was sequenced on a separate single-read 150-cycle Illumina NextSeq 550 flow cell. As for how the authors treated the data: Because the immunoSEQ output included only junctional sequences and no quality scores, the filtering could not be the same as the filtering used for full-length reads. Sequences were annotated with PyIR, a Python wrapper for IgBLAST v1.9, using IMGT germline references to assign V/J genes and CDR3. Reads were filtered out if the reads had weak V/J assignments (E-value above 1e-6), no CDR3, stop codons, out-of-frame junctions, or ambiguous translated residues. V3J clonotypes were defined by identical inferred V gene, J gene, and CDR3 amino acid sequence. Percentage overlap between repertoires was calculated by dividing the number of shared unique clonotypes by the size of the smaller repertoire. Repertoire richness was assessed with RTK rarefaction, the Chao1 estimator, and Recon v2.1 estimates of unobserved clonotypes. OLGA was used to compute generation probabilities for all TCRbeta clonotypes that the gDNA method yielded from a handful of donors. The table was pulled from immuneACCESS by TCRdb, which kept in-frame rearrangements only. Such tables lose some clones; where checked, under half of the loss comes from unresolved V genes, and the rest has no known cause. V, J and clone size derive from that table, while D and trimming were established from the DNA sequence. The sample contains 1.5 million to 1.9 million clones, 98% of them found a single time. Of the sample, approximately 0.45% falls within the top ten clones.

Overall study results and their limits: Higher generation probabilities were observed for clonotypes shared by all four sorted-subset donors than for non-shared clonotypes. Sampling was restricted to blood, and TCR repertoires in tissues likely differ from the TCR repertoires found in blood. Rarefaction of sorted-subset datasets indicated incomplete sequencing despite the large sequencing depth. Larger estimated clonotype richness was generally found for naive subsets than for memory subsets. Sharing across a handful of donors was observed for around 5% of naive CD4, under 4% of naive CD8, about 2.3% of memory CD4, and over 0.3% of memory CD8 clonotypes. Based on pairwise subsampling, the degree of clonotype sharing among donors was expected to be affected by sequencing depth. Because the study included only a small number of donors, the genetic and exposure-history diversity represented was limited.

Healthy HIV-negative adults with no recently reported acute infections or vaccinations were included as donors. Every donor was a Caucasian adult living in Nashville, Tennessee, USA. CD4+ T cells were enriched by magnetic negative selection, after which naive cells were positively selected on CD45RA and the negative fraction was taken as the memory subset. After blood collection by leukapheresis, PBMCs were isolated using Ficoll-Histopaque density gradient centrifugation and then cryopreserved in the vapor phase of liquid nitrogen. Analytical flow cytometry was used to check the purity and quantity of every magnetically sorted T cell population. From each sorted fraction, genomic DNA was isolated and quantified by UV absorbance on a Nanodrop 2000c.

Sample: naive CD4+ T cells sorted from blood. What the cell subset or site label conveys for this sample: CD45RA+ positively selected. The sequence was obtained from a man in his thirties or forties in good health. The V gene is TRBV15 and the J gene is TRBJ1-3; TRBD1 aligns with 9 central bases. The DNA reads TGTGCCACCAGCAGAGAACAGGGGGCATTTTTTGGAAACACCATATATTTT. Translated, it gives CATSREQGAFFGNTIYF.